These T cell receptor beta chains were read from a single sample in a study of cytomegalovirus exposure and HLA in healthy donors. Sequencing used immunoSEQ multiplex PCR; TCRdb keeps in-frame clones, though not all of them. In the table there are tens of thousands of clones, under 85% of which are singletons. The material sequenced was PBMCs. The source is a man aged 50 or older in good health and CMV-seronegative. Each CDR3 is given with its conserved first and last residue. The order of the fields is V gene, clone size, J gene, D gene, CDR3 DNA, CDR3 protein. The D gene is left open where the match is weak. Only part of the rows carry a size: once, few, many, or a class if the clone is expanded.

>TRBV7-8|.|TRBJ2-5|TRBD2
TGTGCCAGTTACTTAGCGGGGGATCCCCAAGAGACCCAGTACTTC
CASYLAGDPQETQYF
>TRBV19|.|TRBJ1-5|.
TGTGCCAGTAGTATAGTTCCGGAGGAGTATCAGCCCCAGCATTTT
CASSIVPEEYQPQHF
>TRBV7-9|.|TRBJ2-2|TRBD1
TGTGCCAGCTTCGAGACAGGGATTGCCGGGGAGCTGTTTTTT
CASFETGIAGELFF
>TRBV11-3|.|TRBJ2-3|.
TGTGCCAGCAGCCCTGGGACTAGCACAGATACGCAGTATTTT
CASSPGTSTDTQYF
>TRBV15|.|TRBJ2-1|.
TGTGCCACCAGCAGGTCAGGGTACAATGAGCAGTTCTTC
CATSRSGYNEQFF
>TRBV4-2|.|TRBJ1-6|TRBD1
TGTGCCAGCAGCCAAGCACGGCAGGGGGATTCACCCCTCCACTTT
CASSQARQGDSPLHF
>TRBV29-1|.|TRBJ1-2|TRBD1
TGCAGCGTTGCCGATCCAGGGGGCTATGGCTACACCTTC
CSVADPGGYGYTF
>TRBV19|.|TRBJ2-5|.
TGTGCCAGTAGTACCGGGGGTTCACCTCAAGAGACCCAGTACTTC
CASSTGGSPQETQYF
>TRBV9|.|TRBJ2-2|TRBD2
TGTGCCAGCAGCGTAGGAGTAGCGGGGAGATTTCTGACGAACACCGGGGAGCTGTTTTTT
CASSVGVAGRFLTNTGELFF
>TRBV29-1|once|TRBJ1-2|.
TGCAGCGCCCGATGGGGAGGCTATGGCTACACCTTC
CSARWGGYGYTF
>TRBV19|.|TRBJ2-1|.
TGTGCCAGTAGTCCCGGACTGATCAATGAGCAGTTCTTC
CASSPGLINEQFF
>TRBV4-1|.|TRBJ2-5|.
TGCGCCAGCAGCGTAGATGAGACCCAGTACTTC
CASSVDETQYF
>TRBV14|.|TRBJ2-7|TRBD2
TGTGCCAGCAGCCAAGTAGGAGCGGGGACTTACGAGCAGTACTTC
CASSQVGAGTYEQYF
>TRBV7-7|.|TRBJ1-1|TRBD1
TGTGCTAGCAGCGCCCGGGGACAGTCTGAAGCTTTCTTT
CASSARGQSEAFF
>TRBV9|.|TRBJ2-6|.
TGTGCCAGTGATCCAGGCTCTGGGGCCAACGTCCTGACTTTC
CASDPGSGANVLTF
>TRBV7-3|.|TRBJ1-1|TRBD1
TGTGCCAGCAGCTTAAACAGGGGCTCCACTGAAGCTTTCTTT
CASSLNRGSTEAFF
>TRBV18|few|TRBJ2-5|TRBD1
TGTGCCAGCTCACCTCGGTCGGACAGGGAAGAGACCCAGTACTTC
CASSPRSDREETQYF
>TRBV19|.|TRBJ1-1|.
TGTGCCAGTAGTATAGGCAGGGAAGCTTTCTTT
CASSIGREAFF
>TRBV5-1|.|TRBJ2-7|.
TGCGCCAGCTTTGGGGGGATAGGCGAGCAGTACTTC
CASFGGIGEQYF
>TRBV5-4|.|TRBJ1-2|.
TGTGCCAGCAGCTTGGAACCGCGGCTGGGCTACACCTTC
CASSLEPRLGYTF
>TRBV6-1|.|TRBJ1-2|TRBD1
TGTGCCAGCATTATACAGGGGCCCTATGGCTACACCTTC
CASIIQGPYGYTF
>TRBV5-4|few|TRBJ2-3|.
TGTGCCAGCAACAATCAAGGGAGGGGGATAGATACGCAGTATTTT
CASNNQGRGIDTQYF
>TRBV10-3|.|TRBJ2-7|TRBD1
TGTGCCATCAGCGAGATCCGGGACAGGGGGTCCTACGAGCAGTACTTC
CAISEIRDRGSYEQYF
>TRBV5-1|.|TRBJ2-3|TRBD2
TGCGCCAGCAGCCCGGGGACTAAAACAGATACGCAGTATTTT
CASSPGTKTDTQYF
>TRBV27|.|TRBJ1-1|.
TGTGCCAGCAGTTTAGGGGGGGCTGGGAACACTGAAGCTTTCTTT
CASSLGGAGNTEAFF
>TRBV5-4|.|TRBJ1-5|TRBD1
TGTGCCAGCAGCTTGACAGGGGGCAATCAGCCCCAGCATTTT
CASSLTGGNQPQHF
>TRBV30|.|TRBJ1-3|.
TGTGCCTGGGCACGCCCATGGGGGCGAGGAAACACCATATATTTT
CAWARPWGRGNTIYF
>TRBV5-3|.|TRBJ2-3|TRBD2
TGTGCCAGAAGCTTACTAGCGGGGGTTCGGGATACGCAGTATTTT
CARSLLAGVRDTQYF
>TRBV27|.|TRBJ1-6|TRBD1
TGTGCCAGCAGCTTTTCCCGACAGGGAATCTATGTACCACCCCTCCACTTT
CASSFSRQGIYVPPLHF
>TRBV7-2|.|TRBJ2-7|TRBD1
TGTGCCAGCAGCCGGACAGGGGGCACCTACGAGCAGTACTTC
CASSRTGGTYEQYF
>TRBV7-3|.|TRBJ2-3|.
TGTGCCAGCAGCTCGGGTGGTGTCGCAGATACGCAGTATTTT
CASSSGGVADTQYF
>TRBV9|.|TRBJ1-3|.
TGTGCCAGCAGCGTAGCTCTCGGGACTCGAGGAAACACCATATATTTT
CASSVALGTRGNTIYF
>TRBV5-1|.|TRBJ1-2|.
TGCGCCAGCAGCTTGGAAGCGAGGTGGGGCTACACCTTC
CASSLEARWGYTF